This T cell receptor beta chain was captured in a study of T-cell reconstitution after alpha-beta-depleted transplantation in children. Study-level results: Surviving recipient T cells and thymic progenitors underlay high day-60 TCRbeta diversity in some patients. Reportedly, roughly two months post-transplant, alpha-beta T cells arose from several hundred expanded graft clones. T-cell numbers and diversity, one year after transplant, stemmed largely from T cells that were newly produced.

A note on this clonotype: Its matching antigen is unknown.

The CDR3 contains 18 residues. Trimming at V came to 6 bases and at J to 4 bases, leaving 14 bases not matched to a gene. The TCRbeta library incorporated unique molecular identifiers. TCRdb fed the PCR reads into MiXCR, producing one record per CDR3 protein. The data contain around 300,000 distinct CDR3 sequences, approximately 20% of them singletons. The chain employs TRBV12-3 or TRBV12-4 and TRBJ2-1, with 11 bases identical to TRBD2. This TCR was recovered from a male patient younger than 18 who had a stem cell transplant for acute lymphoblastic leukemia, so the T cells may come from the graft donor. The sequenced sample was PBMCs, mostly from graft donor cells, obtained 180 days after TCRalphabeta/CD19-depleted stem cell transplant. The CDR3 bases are TGTGCCAGCAGGCCCGTTGGACTAGCGGGTCCCTCTTACAATGAGCAGTTCTTC. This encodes CASRPVGLAGPSYNEQFF.